Below, one T cell receptor (beta chain) is given with its context. Antigen: not known. One base away lies a much larger clone, so this may be a sequencing read error. This entry is derived from a study of T-cell memory formation after mild COVID-19. Overall study findings and caveats: Cross-reactive memory appears to have joined, as suggested by some responding clones showing up in pre-infection memory. There was no confirmation that second-wave clones peaking on day 37 were SARS-CoV-2 specific.

TCRalpha and TCRbeta libraries used 5'RACE with constant-segment primers and UMIs. MiXCR, applied by TCRdb to the 5' RACE reads, yields one record per CDR3 protein. The sample lists about 340,000 distinct CDR3 sequences; approximately 15% were seen once. The CDR3 runs to 13 residues. Germline assignment: CDR1 LGHNT and CDR2 FRNRAP. The sequencing sample was made of PBMCs or a T cell subset sorted from them (not recorded which). The gene calls are TRBV12-5 and TRBJ2-3, with a weak D call TRBD1 (6 bases). The origin of this receptor is a man aged 18-30 years who had mild COVID-19 (a few samples of this study predate the infection). Cell type and time point are not known. This chain's CDR3 is CASGSGDTGTQYF. CDR3 nucleotides: TGTGCTAGTGGTTCCGGGGACACAGGTACGCAGTATTTT. The complete variable domain, with remaining parts taken from reference TRBV12-5 and TRBJ2-3, reads DARVTQTPRHKVTEMGQEVTMRCQPILGHNTVFWYRQTMMQGLELLAYFRNRAPLDDSGMPKDRFSAEMPDATLATLKIQPSEPRDSAVYFCASGSGDTGTQYFGPGTRLTVL.